This TCR beta chain was observed in a study of pediatric ulcerative colitis. Whole-study findings and limits: Rectal repertoires separated controls, mild-moderate and acute severe colitis.

One to two pinch biopsies were taken from the rectum during colonoscopy. The germline V and J ends were trimmed by 4 bases and 10 bases, with 18 bases remaining between them. Per germline, CDR1 SGHRS and CDR2 YFSETQ. CDR3 length: 15 residues. Assay: immunoSEQ multiplex PCR; the TCRdb copy retains only in-frame clones and omits some. The sample lists 20,000 or so clones, about two thirds occurring once. As to this clone: Antigen specificity is unknown.

The sample was gut tissue. This receptor was identified in a boy between 10 and 17 years old with severe ulcerative colitis. V gene TRBV5-1 combines with J gene TRBJ1-6; D is perhaps TRBD1 (6 bases). The CDR3 protein is CASSAGHPRGSPLHF. The CDR3 nucleotides read TGCGCCAGCAGCGCGGGACACCCTAGGGGCTCACCCCTCCACTTT.